These 28 T cell receptor beta chains share one sample of origin, sequenced in a study of blood T cell repertoires in COVID-19. Some clones are missing from TCRdb's copy, which holds only in-frame ones; the method was immunoSEQ multiplex PCR. Among around 120,000 clones listed, about 80% were seen once. The sequenced sample was peripheral blood. The receptors here all came from a woman aged 80 or over with acute or convalescent COVID-19.

The rearrangement joins TRBV24-1 to TRBJ2-3; D possibly corresponds to TRBD2 (7 bases). The V end was cut by 6 bases, the J end by 7 bases, with 19 bases between. Germline CDR1 is KGHDR and CDR2 is SFDVKD. The CDR3 spans 15 residues. CDR3 nucleotides: TGTGCCACCAGTACCTATGGGGGGGCCGGGAATACGCAGTATTTT. Its translation is CATSTYGGAGNTQYF.

Written as DNA, the CDR3 is TGTGCAAGTCGGAGGACACTGTACACCGGGGAGCTGTTTTTT. Amino acids: CASRRTLYTGELFF. This chain connects TRBV12-2 to TRBJ2-2; TRBD1 is taken as the D call from the table, unchecked against the DNA. TRBV12-2 is listed as a pseudogene. This CDR3 has 14 amino acids.

The J gene is TRBJ2-3, the V gene TRBV27; no clear D. There are 14 residues in the CDR3. The germline V gene has CDR1 MNHEY and CDR2 SMNVEV (reference sequence). The V end lost 3 bases, the J end lost 5 bases, and 12 bases lay between the germline ends. CDR3 amino acids: CASSFLGSIDTQYF. Written as DNA, the CDR3 is TGTGCCAGCAGTTTTCTCGGGTCGATAGATACGCAGTATTTT.

The chain links TRBV3-1 (or the pseudogene TRBV3-2) to TRBJ2-3; TRBD2 aligns across 9 bases. After removal of 5 bases from V and 0 bases from J, the junction contained 12 bases not matched to a gene. From germline, CDR1 is LGHDT and CDR2 YNNKEL (reference sequence). The CDR3 runs to 18 residues. The CDR3 DNA reads TGTGCCAGCAGCTACCTGGGACTAGCAGGAACTAGCACAGATACGCAGTATTTT. It encodes CASSYLGLAGTSTDTQYF.

The chain is built from TRBV2 and TRBJ2-2; 9 nucleotides line up with TRBD1. V dropped 5 bases and J dropped 5; count of bases not matched to a gene: 12. This CDR3 is built from 17 residues. CDR1 SNHLY and CDR2 FYNNEI come from the germline V gene. The CDR3 here is CASSYVTGGAGTGELFF. CDR3 nucleotide sequence: TGTGCCAGCAGTTACGTCACAGGGGGCGCAGGGACCGGGGAGCTGTTTTTT.

The chain couples TRBV6-2 or TRBV6-3 to TRBJ2-3; 10 bases map to TRBD2. Germline CDR1 and CDR2: MNHEY and SVGEGT. J lost 3 bases, V lost 4 bases, and 7 bases had no gene match. The CDR3 spans 16 residues. The CDR3: CASSSLAGVSTDTQYF. CDR3 nucleotides: TGTGCCAGCAGTTCTCTAGCGGGAGTGTCAACAGATACGCAGTATTTT.

The chain recombines TRBV12-3 or TRBV12-4 with TRBJ1-5; 11 bases match TRBD1. The CDR3 consists of 13 residues. Germline trimming cut 3 bases from V and 10 bases from J; bases unmatched to any gene: 2. The CDR3 is CASSFWTGGPQHF. In nucleotides, the CDR3 is TGTGCCAGCAGTTTTTGGACAGGGGGCCCCCAGCATTTT.

The chain carries TRBV28 and TRBJ1-4, with D unclear. The CDR3 totals 14 residues. The ends were cut back, 3 bases at V and 7 bases at J, with 12 bases in the middle. CDR1 and CDR2 from the germline V gene are MDHEN and SYDVKM. In nucleotides, the CDR3 is TGTGCCAGCAGTTTTTCAGGCACGGCTGAAAAACTGTTTTTT. As protein: CASSFSGTAEKLFF. The whole variable domain, remainder taken from reference TRBV28 and TRBJ1-4, is DVKVTQSSRYLVKRTGEKVFLECVQDMDHENMFWYRQDPGLGLRLIYFSYDVKMKEKGDIPEGYSVSREKKERFSLILESASTNQTSMYLCASSFSGTAEKLFFGSGTQLSVL.

This chain links TRBV6-5 with TRBJ1-1, with no clear D. CDR1 and CDR2 (germline): MNHEY, SVGAGI. V lost 0 bases and J 1 base, leaving 6 bases between the germline ends. The CDR3 sequence is 14 residues long. CDR3 loop: CASSYSTGNTEAFF. CDR3 in DNA: TGTGCCAGCAGTTACTCGACGGGGAACACTGAAGCTTTCTTT.

The rearrangement links TRBV7-2 to TRBJ1-6; 9 nucleotides line up with TRBD1. Germline CDR1 is SGHTA and CDR2 is FQGNSA. CDR3 size: 15 residues. The V and J ends lost 0 bases and 7 bases, in that order; junction bases with no gene match: 1. CDR3 sequence reads: CASSLATGGNSPLHF. The CDR3 nucleotides are TGTGCCAGCAGCTTAGCGACAGGGGGGAATTCACCCCTCCACTTT.

The CDR3, as DNA: TGTGCCAGCAGTACAGGCCCGAATACGCAGTATTTT. This translates into CASSTGPNTQYF. The J gene is TRBJ2-3, the V gene TRBV11-1; TRBD1 is a possible D gene (5 bases). The V end lost 6 bases, the J end lost 7 bases, and 11 bases lay between the germline ends. Germline CDR1 is SGHAT and CDR2 is FQDESV (reference sequence). The CDR3 totals 12 residues.

This chain connects TRBV4-3 to TRBJ1-2; 7 bases fit TRBD1. CDR3 length: 15 residues. From germline, CDR1 is LGHNA and CDR2 YSLEER. The J segment lost 3 bases and the V segment lost 4 bases, leaving 8 bases of the junction unmatched. The CDR3 coding sequence is TGCGCCAGCAGCCGAGCCGACAGGGATTACTATGGCTACACCTTC. Translated: CASSRADRDYYGYTF.

V and J are TRBV19 and TRBJ2-2, with TRBD2 matching over 10 bases. From germline, CDR1 is LNHDA and CDR2 SQIVND (reference sequence). This CDR3 spans 16 amino acids. Trimming took 3 bases from V and 9 from J; bases not matched to a gene: 10. CDR3: CASSMVKTSGIWELFF. The CDR3 DNA follows: TGTGCCAGTAGTATGGTTAAAACTAGCGGGATTTGGGAGCTGTTTTTT.

The chain carries TRBV6-5 and TRBJ2-3; weak D call: TRBD1 (6 bases). V gave up 7 bases and J gave up 3 bases, with 11 bases separating them. The CDR3 length is 13 residues. From germline, CDR1 is MNHEY and CDR2 SVGAGI. The CDR3 reads CASTITGTDTQYF. The CDR3 coding sequence is TGTGCCAGCACCATAACAGGGACAGATACGCAGTATTTT.

The chain recombines TRBV11-2 with TRBJ1-2; D is perhaps TRBD1 (6 bases). V dropped 3 bases and J dropped 6 bases, with 14 bases sitting between them. The CDR3 has 14 amino acids. CDR1 and CDR2 from the germline V gene are SGHAT and FQNNGV. Here the CDR3 reads CASSFIQGRDGYTF. Written as DNA, the CDR3 is TGTGCCAGCAGCTTTATACAGGGAAGGGATGGCTACACCTTC.

The V gene is TRBV6-1, the J gene TRBJ1-6; D is perhaps TRBD1 (6 bases). CDR3 size: 19 residues. Germline CDR1 and CDR2: MNHNS and SASEGT. The ends were cut back, 0 bases at V and 5 bases at J, with 20 bases in the middle. The CDR3 DNA is TGTGCCAGCAGTGAAGCCGGTAATCTGGGACATTGGGATAATTCACCCCTCCACTTT. It specifies CASSEAGNLGHWDNSPLHF.

The CDR3 protein is CASSLQGFTGELFF. The CDR3 DNA reads as TGCGCCAGCAGCCTGCAGGGTTTTACAGGGGAGCTGTTTTTT. The chain joins TRBV5-1 to TRBJ2-2, with D possibly TRBD1 on 5 matching bases. This CDR3 is 14 amino acids long. Germline-derived CDR1 and CDR2 are SGHRS and YFSETQ. Trimming removed 4 bases from V and 8 bases from J, with 15 bases in between.

This clone was counted only a few times. The chain couples TRBV27 to TRBJ1-3; no reliable D call. Trimming shortened V by 6 bases and J by 0 bases, and 12 bases separated the two germline ends. CDR1 MNHEY and CDR2 SMNVEV come from the germline V gene (reference sequence). This CDR3 spans 15 amino acids. This CDR3 is CASSSGRDSGNTIYF. The DNA for the CDR3 is TGTGCCAGCAGCTCAGGACGGGACTCTGGAAACACCATATATTTT.

This clone has just one count. V gene TRBV7-9 combines with J gene TRBJ2-2, with D possibly TRBD1 on 6 matching bases. The CDR3 is 15 amino acids. The V gene's germline CDR1 is SEHNR and CDR2 FQNEAQ (reference sequence). The V end lost 3 bases, the J end lost 6 bases, and 14 bases lay between the germline ends. The CDR3 DNA sequence: TGTGCCAGCAGCTTGGGGGCCCCCGGGGCCGGGGAGCTGTTTTTT. Residues: CASSLGAPGAGELFF.

The chain carries TRBV4-2 and TRBJ1-2, with D tentatively TRBD1 (6 bases). Between the trimmed V and J ends, which lost 4 bases and 2 bases, there was a span of 17 bases. The CDR3 extends over 16 amino acids. From germline, CDR1 is LGHNA and CDR2 YNFKEQ. The CDR3 protein is CASSPLGATGNYGYTF. The CDR3 bases are TGTGCCAGCAGCCCCCTCGGAGCTACAGGGAACTATGGCTACACCTTC.

The chain carries TRBV2 and TRBJ2-7; 8 bases align to TRBD1. Germline CDR1 and CDR2: SNHLY and FYNNEI. With 4 bases clipped from V and 4 bases from J, the junction kept 6 bases outside the gene matches. This CDR3 has 14 residues. The CDR3, as DNA: TGTGCCAGCAGTGCGGACAGGGCCTATTACGAGCAGTACTTC. Its protein product is CASSADRAYYEQYF.

This clone has just one count. The chain employs TRBV4-3 and TRBJ2-1; D might be TRBD2 (6 bases). CDR3 length equals 21 residues. Germline-derived CDR1 and CDR2 are LGHNA and YSLEER. Trimming took 3 bases from V and 0 from J, leaving 27 bases between them. The CDR3 protein is CASSQLVPVSGETGSYNEQFF. The CDR3 bases are TGCGCCAGCAGCCAGTTGGTTCCCGTCTCGGGGGAGACCGGCTCCTACAATGAGCAGTTCTTC.

This chain joins TRBV11-3 and TRBJ2-7; D unclear. Looked up from germline, CDR1 is SGHNT and CDR2 is YENEEA. Trimming took off 1 base at V and 0 bases at J, with 10 bases between the two ends. The CDR3 loop spans 15 amino acids. Here the CDR3 reads CASSLGPERSYEQYF. The CDR3 DNA is TGTGCCAGCAGCTTAGGGCCTGAGCGCTCCTACGAGCAGTACTTC.

This chain uses TRBV4-1 with TRBJ1-6, with a possible D match to TRBD1 (6 bases). V was trimmed by 0 bases and J by 8 bases, leaving 20 bases between them. This CDR3 comprises 18 residues. Germline lookup yields CDR1 MGHRA and CDR2 YSYEKL. The CDR3 sequence: CASSQDRTEGTPYSPLHF. The CDR3 DNA reads TGCGCCAGCAGCCAAGATAGGACAGAAGGTACCCCTTATTCACCCCTCCACTTT.

This chain links TRBV3-1 (or the pseudogene TRBV3-2) with TRBJ2-2; the D gene is possibly TRBD1 (5 bases). Germline CDR1 and CDR2: LGHDT and YNNKEL (reference sequence). This CDR3 spans 15 amino acids. V was trimmed by 1 base and J by 3 bases, leaving 9 bases between them. CDR3 amino acids: CASSQGGADTGELFF. DNA of the CDR3: TGTGCCAGCAGCCAAGGGGGCGCAGACACCGGGGAGCTGTTTTTT.

The chain couples TRBV24-1 to TRBJ2-1; 9 nucleotides match TRBD1. CDR1 and CDR2 from the germline V gene are KGHDR and SFDVKD. The CDR3 runs 14 residues. V shed 3 bases and J 14 bases; nucleotides not matched to a gene: 10. CDR3 in amino acids: CATSDENRGPRKFF. CDR3 sequence (DNA): TGTGCCACCAGTGATGAAAACAGGGGGCCCCGGAAGTTCTTC.

This clone has just a few counts. The rearrangement joins TRBV30 to TRBJ2-3; TRBD1 matches at 7 bases. Germline assignment: CDR1 GTSNPN and CDR2 SVGIG (reference sequence). The CDR3 has 16 residues. After removal of 4 bases from V and 0 bases from J, the junction contained 10 bases not matched to a gene. In nucleotides, the CDR3 is TGTGCCTGGACGACCGGGACAGCTTCTAGCACAGATACGCAGTATTTT. Encoded protein: CAWTTGTASSTDTQYF.

The chain joins TRBV6-5 to TRBJ1-2; unclear D gene. With 6 bases removed from V and 5 bases from J, the gap between germline ends came to 19 bases. This CDR3 comprises 15 residues. Germline V CDR1 and CDR2: MNHEY, SVGAGI. DNA of the CDR3: TGTGCCAGCAGCCTCTACGGACTCACGTCGTATGGCTACACCTTC. Protein: CASSLYGLTSYGYTF.